This TCR beta chain was identified during a study of cytomegalovirus exposure and HLA in healthy donors. The primer mix had 60 Vbeta and 13 Jbeta primers. Libraries were prepared by immunoSEQ multiplex PCR; TCRdb keeps only in-frame clonotypes and omits some of them. The sample lists about 130,000 clones; approximately 80% were seen once. The V gene's germline CDR1 is SGDLS and CDR2 YYNGEE. V shed 4 bases and J 7 bases; nucleotides not matched to a gene: 9. CDR3 length: 15 residues. Only one count was recorded for this clone. V is TRBV9 and J is TRBJ2-1, with 9 nucleotides matching TRBD2. Source material: PBMCs. This clonotype originated in a woman aged 40 to 55 in good health and CMV-seronegative. DNA for the CDR3: TGTGCCAGCAGCTTACGACTAGCGGAGCCGAATGAGCAGTTCTTC. This sequence encodes CASSLRLAEPNEQFF.